One sample yielded the 8 T cell receptor beta chains listed below, sequenced in a study of shared clonotypes between healthy human individuals. Terminally differentiated effector memory CD45RA+ cells were excluded from the naive CD8 cells, which were CD45RO-negative and positively selected for CCR7. Sequencing used immunoSEQ multiplex PCR; TCRdb keeps in-frame clones, though not all of them. Of about 2.1 million clones in the sample, 93% were seen once. Material: naive CD8+ T cells from PBMCs. These receptors all stem from a young man in good health. Some clones in this sample may be carry-over from other donors' samples.

The sample holds one count of this clone. V usage is TRBV15 and J usage is TRBJ1-4, with D unresolved. Trimming shortened V by 5 bases and J by 6 bases, and 16 bases separated the two germline ends. The germline CDR1 and CDR2 sequences are LNHNV and YYDKDF (reference sequence). CDR3 length equals 15 residues. The CDR3 DNA sequence: TGTGCCACCAGCCCTGGAGCTTCTCTGGATGAAAAACTGTTTTTT. Residues: CATSPGASLDEKLFF.

The chain uses TRBV28 and TRBJ2-7; possible D gene TRBD2, 5 bases. The CDR3 has 14 amino acids. Germline CDR1 MDHEN, CDR2 SYDVKM. V shed 1 base and J shed 1 base, with 8 bases lying between them. The CDR3 DNA is TGTGCCAGCAGTTTATCCAGGACTTCCTACGAGCAGTACTTC. Amino acids: CASSLSRTSYEQYF.

The chain is built from TRBV29-1 and TRBJ2-1, with unresolved D. CDR1 and CDR2 (germline): SQVTM, ANQGSEA. V lost 7 bases to trimming and J lost 6 bases, with 16 bases between them. This CDR3 contains 13 residues. CDR3 nucleotides: TGCAGCGCCACGGAGATGGTGGGCAATGAGCAGTTCTTC. Its protein product is CSATEMVGNEQFF.

The J gene is TRBJ1-1, the V gene TRBV19, with D maybe TRBD1 (5 bases). CDR3 size: 14 residues. Germline CDR1 and CDR2: LNHDA and SQIVND (reference sequence). Trimming pared 11 bases from V and 0 bases from J, leaving 16 bases between. The CDR3 spells CALGPELMNTEAFF. CDR3 sequence (DNA): TGTGCCCTGGGGCCAGAGCTCATGAACACTGAAGCTTTCTTT. Using reference TRBV19 and TRBJ1-1 for the parts outside the CDR3, the full variable domain is DGGITQSPKYLFRKEGQNVTLSCEQNLNHDAMYWYRQDPGQGLRLIYYSQIVNDFQKGDIAEGYSVSREKKESFPLTVTSAQKNPTAFYLCALGPELMNTEAFFGQGTRLTVV.

The CDR3 region is CASKGPGVNTEAFF. The CDR3 DNA reads as TGTGCCAGTAAGGGGCCTGGAGTGAACACTGAAGCTTTCTTT. This rearrangement joins TRBV19 to TRBJ1-1; a weak D match, TRBD1 (5 bases). This CDR3 contains 14 residues. Germline V CDR1 and CDR2: LNHDA, SQIVND (reference sequence). Trimming cost V 7 bases and J 0 bases, with 12 bases left between them.

This chain connects TRBV5-6 to TRBJ2-5; TRBD2 agrees at 8 bases. The CDR3 spans 14 residues. From germline, CDR1 is SGHDT and CDR2 YYEEEE. Trimming at V came to 3 bases and at J to 1 base, leaving 2 bases not matched to a gene. The CDR3 spells CASSYGTSQETQYF. For the CDR3, the DNA is TGTGCCAGCAGCTACGGGACTAGCCAAGAGACCCAGTACTTC. Supplemented by reference TRBV5-6 and TRBJ2-5, the full variable domain reads DAGVTQSPTHLIKTRGQQVTLRCSPKSGHDTVSWYQQALGQGPQFIFQYYEEEERQRGNFPDRFSGHQFPNYSSELNVNALLLGDSALYLCASSYGTSQETQYFGPGTRLLVL.

The V gene is TRBV28, the J gene TRBJ2-1; 9 bases fit TRBD2. After removal of 2 bases from V and 5 bases from J, the junction contained 4 bases not matched to a gene. The CDR3 is 15 residues long. Germline assignment: CDR1 MDHEN and CDR2 SYDVKM. The CDR3 sequence is CASSLMREGNNEQFF. The DNA for the CDR3 is TGTGCCAGCAGTTTAATGCGGGAGGGGAACAATGAGCAGTTCTTC.

The chain uses TRBV7-9 and TRBJ2-7, with 7 bases fitting TRBD2. In germline, CDR1 is SEHNR, CDR2 FQNEAQ (reference sequence). This CDR3 comprises 14 residues. The V gene end was trimmed by 5 bases and the J gene end by 5 bases; junction bases not matched to a gene: 9. CDR3: CASSRNSGSDEQYF. CDR3 in DNA: TGTGCCAGCAGCCGTAATAGCGGGTCTGACGAGCAGTACTTC.